In this sample, the clone carrying this T cell receptor beta chain turned up a few times. TCRdb passed the 5' RACE reads through MiXCR, listing each CDR3 protein once. The sample has under 550,000 distinct CDR3 sequences, 18% seen once; the top ten hold more than 9%. The source of the sample is a study of T-cell memory formation after mild COVID-19. The V gene end was trimmed by 3 bases and the J gene end by 0 bases; junction bases not matched to a gene: 5. The CDR3 runs 16 residues. Input material: PBMCs or a T cell subset sorted from them (not recorded which). The clonotype originates from an adult woman who had mild COVID-19 (a few samples of this study predate the infection). Cell type and time point are not known. The chain employs TRBV12-3 or TRBV12-4 and TRBJ2-4; 7 bases line up with TRBD2. This chain's CDR3 is CASSFSAGVAKNIQYF. DNA of the CDR3: TGTGCCAGCAGTTTCTCTGCGGGAGTAGCCAAAAACATTCAGTACTTC.